Following are 7 T cell receptor beta chains from one sample sequenced in a study of blood T cell repertoires in COVID-19. Sequencing was performed with immunoSEQ multiplex PCR; in TCRdb, only in-frame clones are kept and a portion is missing. The repertoire includes over 200,000 clones, approximately 91% of them detected once, and roughly 0.69% sits in the top ten. The sequencing sample was made of peripheral blood. The origin of the receptors is a man aged 35-49 years with acute or convalescent COVID-19.

The chain couples TRBV6-5 to TRBJ2-7; 9 positions agree with TRBD1. Germline V gene lookup returns CDR1 MNHEY and CDR2 SVGAGI. The V gene end was trimmed by 6 bases and the J gene end by 3 bases; junction bases not matched to a gene: 9. The CDR3 has 15 amino acids. The chain's CDR3 is CASRSGTGLFYEQYF. DNA of the CDR3: TGTGCCAGCAGGTCCGGGACAGGGCTCTTCTACGAGCAGTACTTC.

A single count supports this clone. This sequence joins TRBV20-1 and TRBJ2-3, with D possibly TRBD2 on 5 matching bases. V gave up 3 bases and J gave up 3 bases, with 16 bases separating them. Germline CDR1 DFQATT, CDR2 SNEGSKA (reference sequence). CDR3 length equals 15 residues. The CDR3 DNA sequence: TGCAGTGCTAGTGGCCTAGCTCGAACAACAGATACGCAGTATTTT. Its protein is CSASGLARTTDTQYF.

This clone is a singleton in its sample. V is TRBV12-3 or TRBV12-4 and J is TRBJ2-7; TRBD2 matches 7 bases. The V segment lost 6 bases and the J segment 7 bases; nucleotides outside the gene matches: 9. The CDR3 runs to 13 residues. Here the CDR3 reads CASRRGLSEEQYF. The DNA for the CDR3 is TGTGCCAGCAGGCGGGGACTATCTGAAGAGCAGTACTTC.

The chain carries TRBV27 and TRBJ2-6; 11 nucleotides line up with TRBD2. Germline-derived CDR1 and CDR2 are MNHEY and SMNVEV (reference sequence). The CDR3 is made up of 20 amino acids. The V gene end was trimmed by 1 base and the J gene end by 2 bases; junction bases not matched to a gene: 10. Written as DNA, the CDR3 is TGTGCCAGCAGTTTATTGGTTGGGACTAGCGGTTTTCCTGGGGCCAACGTCCTGACTTTC. Its translation is CASSLLVGTSGFPGANVLTF.

This rearrangement joins TRBV27 to TRBJ1-4; D is unresolved. In germline, CDR1 is MNHEY, CDR2 SMNVEV (reference sequence). The V and J ends lost 3 bases and 3 bases respectively, with 11 bases between them. The CDR3 totals 15 residues. The CDR3 DNA reads TGTGCCAGCAGTTTCAGTAGCTTGGCTAATGAAAAACTGTTTTTT. Translating it yields CASSFSSLANEKLFF. Based on the CDR3 plus reference TRBV27 and TRBJ1-4, the full variable domain is EAQVTQNPRYLITVTGKKLTVTCSQNMNHEYMSWYRQDPGLGLRQIYYSMNVEVTDKGDVPEGYKVSRKEKRNFPLILESPSPNQTSLYFCASSFSSLANEKLFFGSGTQLSVL.

This sequence joins TRBV4-1 and TRBJ1-2; unclear D gene. CDR3 length: 14 amino acids. The V end was cut by 0 bases, the J end by 6 bases, with 11 bases between. Germline values: CDR1 MGHRA, CDR2 YSYEKL. CDR3 DNA sequence: TGCGCCAGCAGCCAAGAGACGGGCGGGGATGGCTACACCTTC. Amino acids: CASSQETGGDGYTF.

This chain uses TRBV27 with TRBJ2-3; D perhaps matches TRBD2 (5 bases). Trimming left V 1 base short and J 9 bases short, with 26 bases between. CDR3 length: 18 amino acids. Germline loops: CDR1 MNHEY, CDR2 SMNVEV (reference sequence). The CDR3 loop reads CASSLYGGPVQEGRTQYF. The CDR3 region has the DNA TGTGCCAGCAGTTTATATGGCGGGCCAGTACAAGAGGGAAGGACGCAGTATTTT.